This TCR beta chain was observed in a study of blood T cell repertoires in COVID-19. The overall study: COVID-19 samples collected from the United States, Italy and Spain covered acute and convalescent phases. PBMCs, B-cell-depleted T cells, or T cells were the source of the cDNA or gDNA that made up the material.

Authors' methods: The assay estimated nucleated cells by amplifying reference gene primers. The repertoire was sequenced with immunoSEQ multiplex PCR; TCRdb's copy has only in-frame clones and lacks some. V and J calls and clone size are those listed in that table; D and trimming were worked out from the DNA. Of some 66,000 clones in the sample, approximately 80% were seen once. This clonotype was sampled from a woman aged 80 or over with acute or convalescent COVID-19. The source material was peripheral blood.

The CDR3 loop is CASTSPGLAAHNEQFF. The CDR3 DNA is TGTGCCTCAACCTCTCCGGGACTAGCGGCCCACAATGAGCAGTTCTTC. The chain carries TRBV30 and TRBJ2-1; 11 bases fit TRBD2. CDR1 and CDR2 (germline): GTSNPN, SVGIG (reference sequence). V shed 7 bases and J 5 bases; nucleotides not matched to a gene: 13. The CDR3 extends over 16 amino acids.